Each of the 32 T cell receptor beta chains below was sequenced from the same sample in a study of control samples from healthy donors and cancer patients. Generated by immunoSEQ multiplex PCR, the TCRdb table keeps only in-frame clones and is missing some. The top ten hold around two fifths of the sample, which has around 51,000 clones, around nine tenths seen once. The source material was PBMCs. The receptor source for this set is a man over 45 with head and neck cancer.

This clone was seen once. The V gene is TRBV5-1, the J gene TRBJ2-7; the D call may be TRBD1 or TRBD2 (7 bases each). The germline gives CDR1 SGHRS, CDR2 YFSETQ. The CDR3 contains 13 residues. The V gene lost 4 bases and the J gene lost 4 bases, with 12 bases spanning the gap. The CDR3 DNA reads TGCGCCAGCAGCATCCAGGGGGGGTACGAGCAGTACTTC. It encodes CASSIQGGYEQYF.

V gene TRBV19 combines with J gene TRBJ1-1, with 7 nucleotides matching TRBD1. Losses at the gene ends were 4 bases for V and 3 bases for J; bases not matched to a gene: 8. The length of the CDR3 is 15 residues. Per germline, CDR1 LNHDA and CDR2 SQIVND (reference sequence). DNA of the CDR3: TGTGCCAGTAGTACAGGGGACAGCCGTTACACTGAAGCTTTCTTT. Residues: CASSTGDSRYTEAFF.

This clone has a handful of counts. The chain links TRBV5-4 to TRBJ1-5; the D is unclear. Germline V CDR1 and CDR2: SGHNT, YYREEE (reference sequence). CDR3 size: 11 residues. The ends were cut back, 4 bases at V and 5 bases at J, with 4 bases in the middle. CDR3 nucleotides: TGTGCCAGCAGCACCCATCAGCCCCAGCATTTT. This codes for CASSTHQPQHF.

The rearrangement links TRBV4-1 to TRBJ1-4; D possibly corresponds to TRBD1 (6 bases). Germline V gives CDR1 MGHRA, CDR2 YSYEKL. Deletions cut 4 bases from V and 0 bases from J, with 12 bases between. The CDR3 is made up of 16 amino acids. The CDR3 nucleotides are TGCGCCAGCAGCCGGGGGGCAACCCCAACTAATGAAAAACTGTTTTTT. Amino acid sequence: CASSRGATPTNEKLFF.

The sample holds one count of this clone. The chain carries TRBV21-1 and TRBJ1-5; the DNA was not used to check the table's D call, TRBD1. TRBV21-1 is reported as a pseudogene. This CDR3 has 16 residues. CDR3 region: CASSKGDSYSNQPQHF. The DNA for the CDR3 is TGTGCCAGCAGCAAGGGGGACAGCTATAGCAATCAGCCCCAGCATTTT.

This clone was seen a handful of times. The V gene is TRBV4-1, the J gene TRBJ1-3; D is possibly TRBD1 (5 bases). Germline V gives CDR1 MGHRA, CDR2 YSYEKL. V was pared by 0 bases and J by 7 bases, with 16 bases between. There are 16 residues in the CDR3. The CDR3 region is CASSQDEPSWGNTIYF. CDR3 coding DNA: TGCGCCAGCAGCCAAGACGAGCCTAGCTGGGGGAACACCATATATTTT.

This sequence joins TRBV9 and TRBJ1-6, with D hard to call. Germline V gives CDR1 SGDLS, CDR2 YYNGEE. V was shortened by 3 bases and J by 10 bases, with 11 bases between the two germline ends. The CDR3 runs to 13 residues. The DNA of the CDR3 is TGTGCCAGCAGCGGAGGCGGCGGATCACCCCTCCACTTT. Translating gives CASSGGGGSPLHF.

The chain joins TRBV4-1 to TRBJ2-5; 7 bases line up with TRBD1. The CDR3 has 13 amino acids. Trimming removed 1 base from V and 5 bases from J; junction bases left unmatched: 1. CDR1 MGHRA and CDR2 YSYEKL come from the germline V gene. The CDR3 spells CASSQAQGETQYF. The CDR3 nucleotides are TGCGCCAGCAGCCAAGCACAGGGGGAGACCCAGTACTTC.

V gene TRBV7-8 combines with J gene TRBJ2-3; unclear D gene. Germline lookup yields CDR1 SGHVS and CDR2 FQNEAQ. Trimming cost V 1 base and J 4 bases, with 15 bases left between them. The CDR3 runs to 16 residues. Here the CDR3 DNA reads TGTGCCAGCAGCTTAGTTCTGGGCAGAACACCAGATACGCAGTATTTT. Amino acid sequence: CASSLVLGRTPDTQYF.

The V and J genes are TRBV9 and TRBJ2-1; possible D gene TRBD2, 6 bases. V gave up 3 bases and J gave up 0 bases, with 22 bases separating them. The CDR3 runs 19 residues. Germline V lookup: CDR1 SGDLS, CDR2 YYNGEE. This CDR3 is CASSALGGSLPSSYNEQFF. The CDR3 nucleotides are TGTGCCAGCAGCGCCCTCGGAGGGTCACTACCGAGCTCCTACAATGAGCAGTTCTTC.

The chain couples TRBV6-5 to TRBJ2-3; perhaps D is TRBD1 or TRBD2 (5 bases each). The V gene lost 8 bases and the J gene lost 2 bases, with 14 bases spanning the gap. The CDR3 totals 14 residues. The germline CDR1 and CDR2 sequences are MNHEY and SVGAGI. CDR3 region: CASLVGDDTDTQYF. The CDR3 DNA is TGTGCCAGCCTTGTGGGGGATGACACAGATACGCAGTATTTT.

The chain has TRBV10-3 and TRBJ1-6; TRBD1 agrees at 10 bases. Germline V gene lookup returns CDR1 ENHRY and CDR2 SYGVKD. The CDR3 is 13 amino acids. V shed 10 bases and J 10 bases; nucleotides not matched to a gene: 7. The chain's CDR3 is CATRDRGGSPLHF. The CDR3 nucleotides read TGTGCCACCCGGGACAGGGGAGGCTCACCCCTCCACTTT.

There are a few counts of this clone. V gene TRBV7-2 combines with J gene TRBJ2-7; D is unresolved. The germline V and J ends were trimmed by 4 bases and 6 bases, with 13 bases remaining between them. From germline, CDR1 is SGHTA and CDR2 FQGNSA. This CDR3 contains 13 residues. CDR3 DNA sequence: TGTGCCAGCAGCTGGACCAAGGTTGGCGAGCAGTACTTC. It is translated as CASSWTKVGEQYF. The full variable domain, with the rest looked up from reference TRBV7-2 and TRBJ2-7, is GAGVSQSPSNKVTEKGKDVELRCDPISGHTALYWYRQSLGQGLEFLIYFQGNSAPDKSGLPSDRFSAERTGGSVSTLTIQRTQQEDSAVYLCASSWTKVGEQYFGPGTRLTVT.

The chain employs TRBV29-1 and TRBJ1-1; D is perhaps TRBD1 (6 bases). The ends were cut back, 4 bases at V and 6 bases at J, with 15 bases in the middle. CDR3 length equals 13 residues. Germline CDR1 is SQVTM and CDR2 is ANQGSEA. CDR3 nucleotide sequence: TGCAGCGTTGCGGATTTCGGGGGCTCTGAAGCTTTCTTT. Amino acid sequence: CSVADFGGSEAFF.

V usage is TRBV6-1 and J usage is TRBJ2-5, with a possible D match to TRBD2 (6 bases). The CDR3 is 16 amino acids. V was trimmed by 2 bases and J by 2 bases, leaving 15 bases between them. CDR1 and CDR2 (germline): MNHNS, SASEGT. CDR3 region: CASSELGGGPQETQYF. CDR3 sequence (DNA): TGTGCCAGCAGTGAACTAGGAGGAGGGCCGCAAGAGACCCAGTACTTC.

The rearrangement links TRBV24-1 to TRBJ2-2; D possibly uses TRBD1 or TRBD2 (5 bases each). The germline gives CDR1 KGHDR, CDR2 SFDVKD. The CDR3 extends over 15 amino acids. The germline V and J ends were trimmed by 4 bases and 5 bases, with 13 bases remaining between them. The CDR3 here is CATSDARGATGELFF. The CDR3 bases are TGTGCCACCAGTGACGCCCGGGGCGCTACCGGGGAGCTGTTTTTT.

The chain uses TRBV6-5 and TRBJ2-2, with D possibly being TRBD2 (6 bases). V lost 5 bases to trimming and J lost 9 bases, with 13 bases between them. The CDR3 consists of 13 residues. The germline gives CDR1 MNHEY, CDR2 SVGAGI. The CDR3 sequence is CASSLTGGRELFF. CDR3 DNA: TGTGCCAGCAGTCTCACCGGGGGTAGGGAGCTGTTTTTT.

This clone showed up just a few times. The chain uses TRBV4-2 and TRBJ2-7; D is unresolved. Per germline, CDR1 LGHNA and CDR2 YNFKEQ. This CDR3 spans 14 amino acids. V dropped 2 bases and J dropped 3 bases, with 11 bases sitting between them. The CDR3 DNA reads as TGTGCCAGCAGCCAACAGAGACGAGACTACGAGCAGTACTTC. The encoded protein is CASSQQRRDYEQYF.

The chain couples TRBV7-4 to TRBJ2-1; TRBD2 matches at 7 bases. The CDR3 totals 16 residues. Germline CDR1 reads SGHVT; CDR2 reads SQSDAQ. After removal of 4 bases from V and 5 bases from J, the junction contained 11 bases not matched to a gene. CDR3 nucleotides: TGTGCCAGCAGCTGTAGCGTAGCGGGCCTGAACAATGAGCAGTTCTTC. This gives the protein CASSCSVAGLNNEQFF. The full variable domain, its missing parts supplied by reference TRBV7-4 and TRBJ2-1, is GAGVSQSPRYKVAKRGRDVALRCDSISGHVTLYWYRQTLGQGSEVLTYSQSDAQRDKSGRPSGRFSAERPERSVSTLKIQRTEQGDSAVYLCASSCSVAGLNNEQFFGPGTRLTVL.

This chain connects TRBV27 to TRBJ1-6; 8 bases are a match to TRBD1. CDR1 MNHEY and CDR2 SMNVEV come from the germline V gene (reference sequence). The CDR3 is 16 residues long. With V trimmed by 5 bases and J by 1 base, 4 bases remained unmatched. The CDR3 DNA reads as TGTGCCAGCAGTCGACAGGGGTTTTCCTATAATTCACCCCTCCACTTT. Amino acid sequence: CASSRQGFSYNSPLHF.

This chain connects TRBV30 to TRBJ2-7; D gene ambiguous. CDR3 length: 13 amino acids. Germline V gene lookup returns CDR1 GTSNPN and CDR2 SVGIG (reference sequence). The V end was cut by 0 bases, the J end by 3 bases, with 9 bases between. The CDR3: CAWSVISYYEQYF. The DNA for the CDR3 is TGTGCCTGGAGTGTAATCTCCTACTACGAGCAGTACTTC.

This clone appeared once. The chain employs TRBV20-1 and TRBJ2-7; D perhaps matches TRBD2 (6 bases). Germline V lookup: CDR1 DFQATT, CDR2 SNEGSKA (reference sequence). This CDR3 contains 14 residues. With 3 bases removed from V and 7 bases from J, the gap between germline ends came to 19 bases. The CDR3 loop reads CSASRGSRGLEQYF. The DNA for the CDR3 is TGCAGTGCTAGTCGAGGAAGTAGGGGACTTGAGCAGTACTTC.

This clone was observed a single time. The V gene is TRBV3-1 (or the pseudogene TRBV3-2), the J gene TRBJ1-4; TRBD1 is a possible D gene (6 bases). Trimming left V 2 bases short and J 12 bases short, with 10 bases between. CDR1 is LGHDT, CDR2 YNNKEL, per germline (reference sequence). CDR3 length equals 12 residues. The CDR3 loop is CASSQLGAQLFF. The CDR3 DNA follows: TGTGCCAGCAGCCAACTGGGGGCCCAACTGTTTTTT.

The chain combines TRBV4-2 with TRBJ2-1; TRBD2 is a possible D gene (6 bases). Germline V gives CDR1 LGHNA, CDR2 YNFKEQ. The V end was cut by 3 bases, the J end by 12 bases, with 15 bases between. The length of the CDR3 is 13 residues. The CDR3 DNA is TGTGCCAGCAGCCAGCGACTAGACACGGGGCAGTTCTTC. Protein product: CASSQRLDTGQFF.

The count of this clone is one. One junction end does not reproduce the germline sequence, and a read error may be involved. The chain recombines TRBV28 with TRBJ2-7, with D unclear. CDR1 and CDR2 from the germline V gene are MDHEN and SYDVKM. CDR3 length: 11 residues. The chain's CDR3 is CASASRVTVIF. The CDR3 nucleotides read TGTGCCAGCGCCTCCCGTGTGACCGTGATTTTC. The entire variable domain, with the rest obtained from reference TRBV28 and TRBJ2-7, is as follows: DVKVTQSSRYLVKRTGEKVFLECVQDMDHENMFWYRQDPGLGLRLIYFSYDVKMKEKGDIPEGYSVSREKKERFSLILESASTNQTSMYLCASASRVTVIFGPGTRLTVT.

The V call is TRBV7-2, the J call TRBJ1-5, with TRBD1 matching 7 bases. This CDR3 has 14 amino acids. V lost 3 bases and J lost 4; bases outside the gene matches: 3. Looked up from germline, CDR1 is SGHTA and CDR2 is FQGNSA. This chain's CDR3 is CASSLTGRNQPQHF. As DNA, the CDR3 is TGTGCCAGCAGCTTGACAGGGCGGAATCAGCCCCAGCATTTT.

The chain joins TRBV6-5 to TRBJ2-7; D is ambiguous. Germline V CDR1 and CDR2: MNHEY, SVGAGI. The CDR3 extends over 12 amino acids. Trimming stripped 10 bases from V and 6 bases from J, with 16 bases between. For the CDR3, the DNA is TGTGCCAACCTTTTAGTTACGTGCGAGCAGTACTTC. Encoded protein: CANLLVTCEQYF.

The chain uses TRBV19 and TRBJ2-2; TRBD1 matches 9 bases. After removal of 7 bases from V and 5 bases from J, the junction contained 11 bases not matched to a gene. Germline loops: CDR1 LNHDA, CDR2 SQIVND (reference sequence). CDR3 size: 16 residues. CDR3 in amino acids: CASTEQGAPGTGELFF. The DNA of the CDR3 is TGTGCCAGTACCGAACAGGGGGCCCCGGGAACCGGGGAGCTGTTTTTT.

The V call is TRBV28, the J call TRBJ1-5, with unresolved D. This CDR3 is 14 amino acids long. V shed 6 bases and J shed 3 bases, with 12 bases lying between them. The germline gives CDR1 MDHEN, CDR2 SYDVKM. DNA for the CDR3: TGTGCCAGCAGCCTAGGGCAGCACAATCAGCCCCAGCATTTT. Its translation is CASSLGQHNQPQHF. The full variable domain, in which reference TRBV28 and TRBJ1-5 provide the parts outside the CDR3, is DVKVTQSSRYLVKRTGEKVFLECVQDMDHENMFWYRQDPGLGLRLIYFSYDVKMKEKGDIPEGYSVSREKKERFSLILESASTNQTSMYLCASSLGQHNQPQHFGDGTRLSIL.

The V gene is TRBV19, the J gene TRBJ1-6; TRBD1 matches at 8 bases. The CDR3 runs to 16 residues. Germline CDR1 and CDR2: LNHDA and SQIVND (reference sequence). The ends lost 10 bases at V and 1 base at J; junction bases unmatched: 9. CDR3 nucleotides: TGTGCCATCGGGGGGACAGGCCCTTCCTATAATTCACCCCTCCACTTT. Its translation is CAIGGTGPSYNSPLHF.

The rearrangement joins TRBV18 to TRBJ1-5; D unresolved. V lost 3 bases, J lost 0 bases, and 6 bases lay in between. The length of the CDR3 is 14 residues. Per germline, CDR1 KGHSH and CDR2 LQKENI. In nucleotides, the CDR3 is TGTGCCAGCTCACCGAGCCCTAGCAATCAGCCCCAGCATTTT. It codes for CASSPSPSNQPQHF. Variable domain in full (rest from reference TRBV18 and TRBJ1-5): NAGVMQNPRHLVRRRGQEARLRCSPMKGHSHVYWYRQLPEEGLKFMVYLQKENIIDESGMPKERFSAEFPKEGPSILRIQQVVRGDSAAYFCASSPSPSNQPQHFGDGTRLSIL.

J is TRBJ1-2 and V is TRBV4-1; 8 bases line up with TRBD1. Trimming took 3 bases from V and 4 from J; bases not matched to a gene: 10. Germline V lookup: CDR1 MGHRA, CDR2 YSYEKL. This CDR3 has 16 amino acids. The chain's CDR3 is CASSHTLTGGSYGYTF. The CDR3 coding sequence is TGCGCCAGCAGCCACACCCTCACAGGGGGGAGCTATGGCTACACCTTC.